The sequence of this T cell receptor beta chain was determined in a study of blood T cell repertoires in COVID-19. Study background: Some COVID-19 samples were acute and others convalescent; all came from the United States, Italy and Spain. In each case, the material was cDNA or gDNA derived from T cells, B-cell-depleted T cells, or PBMCs.

Per the original methods: Amplified reference gene primers provided the basis for estimating nucleated cell counts. TCRdb's copy holds only in-frame clones and misses some; the assay was immunoSEQ multiplex PCR. V and J calls and clone size come straight from that table; D and trimming were deduced from the DNA. This table has 65,000 or so clones, around 84% appearing once. V was pared by 1 base and J by 6 bases, with 7 bases of the junction left unmatched. Per the germline V gene, CDR1 is SGHNT and CDR2 is YYREEE (reference sequence). The CDR3 length is 15 residues. The source material was peripheral blood. The gene calls are TRBV5-4 and TRBJ2-3; 8 nucleotides line up with TRBD1. The clonotype was recovered from a man aged 50 or older with active COVID-19. This chain's CDR3 is CASSLSAGQGDTQYF. CDR3 DNA sequence: TGTGCCAGCAGCTTGTCGGCTGGACAGGGCGATACGCAGTATTTT. The full variable domain, completed using reference TRBV5-4 and TRBJ2-3, is ETGVTQSPTHLIKTRGQQVTLRCSSQSGHNTVSWYQQALGQGPQFIFQYYREEENGRGNFPPRFSGLQFPNYSSELNVNALELDDSALYLCASSLSAGQGDTQYFGPGTRLTVL.